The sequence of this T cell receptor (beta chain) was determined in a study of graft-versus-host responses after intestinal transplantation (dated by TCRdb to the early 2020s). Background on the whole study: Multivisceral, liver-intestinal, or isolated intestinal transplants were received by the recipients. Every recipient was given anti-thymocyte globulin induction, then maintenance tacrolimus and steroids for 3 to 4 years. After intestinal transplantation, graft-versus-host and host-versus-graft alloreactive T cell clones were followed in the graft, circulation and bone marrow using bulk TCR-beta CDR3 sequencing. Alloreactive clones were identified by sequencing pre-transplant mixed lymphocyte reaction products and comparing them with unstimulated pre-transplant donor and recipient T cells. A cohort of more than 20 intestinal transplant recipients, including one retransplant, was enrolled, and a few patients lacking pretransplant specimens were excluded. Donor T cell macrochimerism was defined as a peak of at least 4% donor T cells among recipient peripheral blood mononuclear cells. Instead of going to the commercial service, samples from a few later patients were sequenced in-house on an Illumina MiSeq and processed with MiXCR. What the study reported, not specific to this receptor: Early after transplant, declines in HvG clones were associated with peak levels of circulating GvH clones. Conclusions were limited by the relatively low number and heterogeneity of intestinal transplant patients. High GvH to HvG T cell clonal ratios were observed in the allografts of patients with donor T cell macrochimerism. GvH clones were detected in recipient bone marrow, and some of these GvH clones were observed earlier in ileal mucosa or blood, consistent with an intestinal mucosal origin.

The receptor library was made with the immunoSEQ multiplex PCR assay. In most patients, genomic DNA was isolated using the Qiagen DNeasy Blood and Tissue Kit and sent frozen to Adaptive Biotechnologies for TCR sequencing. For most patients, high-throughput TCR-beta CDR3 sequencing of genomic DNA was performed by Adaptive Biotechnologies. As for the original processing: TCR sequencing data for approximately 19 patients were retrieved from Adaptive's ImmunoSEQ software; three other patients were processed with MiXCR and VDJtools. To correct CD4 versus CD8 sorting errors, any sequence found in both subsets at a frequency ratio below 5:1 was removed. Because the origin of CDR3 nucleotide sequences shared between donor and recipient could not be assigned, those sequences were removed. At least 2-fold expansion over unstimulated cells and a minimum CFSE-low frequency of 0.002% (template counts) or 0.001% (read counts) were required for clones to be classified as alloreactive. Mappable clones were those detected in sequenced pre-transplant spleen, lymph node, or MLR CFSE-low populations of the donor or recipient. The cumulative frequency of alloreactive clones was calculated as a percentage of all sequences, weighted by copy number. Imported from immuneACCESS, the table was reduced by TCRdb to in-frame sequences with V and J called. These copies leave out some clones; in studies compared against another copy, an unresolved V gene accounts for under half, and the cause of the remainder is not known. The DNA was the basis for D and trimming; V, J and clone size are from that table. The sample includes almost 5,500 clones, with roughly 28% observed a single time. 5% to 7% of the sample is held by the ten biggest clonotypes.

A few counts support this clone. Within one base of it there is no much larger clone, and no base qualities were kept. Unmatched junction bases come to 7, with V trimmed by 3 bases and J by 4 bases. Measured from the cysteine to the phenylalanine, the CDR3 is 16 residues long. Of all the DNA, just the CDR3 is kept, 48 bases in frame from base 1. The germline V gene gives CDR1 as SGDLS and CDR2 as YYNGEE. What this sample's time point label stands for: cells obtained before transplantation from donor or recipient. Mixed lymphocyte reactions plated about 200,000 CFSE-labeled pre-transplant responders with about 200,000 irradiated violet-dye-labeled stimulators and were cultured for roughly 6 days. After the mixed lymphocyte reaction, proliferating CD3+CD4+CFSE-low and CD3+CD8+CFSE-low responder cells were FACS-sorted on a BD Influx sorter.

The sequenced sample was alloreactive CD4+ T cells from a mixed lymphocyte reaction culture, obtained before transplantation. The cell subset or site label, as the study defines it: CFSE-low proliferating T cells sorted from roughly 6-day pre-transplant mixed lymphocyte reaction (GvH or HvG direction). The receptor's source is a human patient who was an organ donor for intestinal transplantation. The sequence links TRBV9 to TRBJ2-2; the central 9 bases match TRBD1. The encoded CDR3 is CASSGRGTGPTGELFF. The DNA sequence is TGTGCCAGCAGCGGACGCGGGACAGGGCCCACCGGGGAGCTGTTTTTT.